The source of this T cell receptor beta chain is a study of blood T cell repertoires in COVID-19. Overall study: The United States, Italy and Spain were the sources of the acute and convalescent COVID-19 samples. Nucleic acid was either cDNA or gDNA, and it came from T cells, B-cell-depleted T cells, or PBMCs.

V shed 5 bases and J 4 bases; nucleotides not matched to a gene: 4. This CDR3 region has 14 residues. Germline V CDR1 and CDR2: LGHNA, YSLEER. Membership in each cohort depended on participant-reported clinical history. Exposed participants came across a COVID-19 case within 2 weeks before study entry. Method: immunoSEQ multiplex PCR; TCRdb's copy keeps in-frame clones and lacks some. The table records around 140,000 clones, around 87% of them present only once. The TCR comes from a woman aged 40 to 50 who had been exposed to COVID-19. The J gene is TRBJ2-7, the V gene TRBV4-3; 11 bases map to TRBD1. The sequencing sample was made of PBMCs or T cells enriched from blood (not recorded which). CDR3 amino acids: CASSTGQGGYEQYF. For the CDR3, the DNA is TGCGCCAGCAGCACGGGACAGGGGGGATACGAGCAGTACTTC.